This T cell receptor (beta chain) was identified in a study of Graves' ophthalmopathy and Graves' hyperthyroidism. The authors amplified TCR beta CDR3 regions, and they did so from RNA transcripts for repertoire sequencing. RT-PCR was first run with HTBI primers, then multiplex PCR in a second round. Each CDR3 protein gets one entry after TCRdb re-called the multiplex PCR reads with MiXCR. The data contain about 740,000 distinct CDR3 sequences, 35% to 50% of them singletons. The CDR3 loop spans 12 amino acids. The J segment lost 7 bases and the V segment lost 6 bases, leaving 8 bases of the junction unmatched. CDR1 and CDR2 (germline): DFQATT, SNEGSKA (reference sequence).

This rearrangement joins TRBV20-1 to TRBJ2-7; 8 bases match TRBD2. The sequence was obtained from an adult man with Graves' ophthalmopathy. The sample was peripheral blood. CDR3 nucleotide sequence: TGCAGTGCCTTAGCGGGAATGGAGGAGCAGTACTTC. This translates into CSALAGMEEQYF.